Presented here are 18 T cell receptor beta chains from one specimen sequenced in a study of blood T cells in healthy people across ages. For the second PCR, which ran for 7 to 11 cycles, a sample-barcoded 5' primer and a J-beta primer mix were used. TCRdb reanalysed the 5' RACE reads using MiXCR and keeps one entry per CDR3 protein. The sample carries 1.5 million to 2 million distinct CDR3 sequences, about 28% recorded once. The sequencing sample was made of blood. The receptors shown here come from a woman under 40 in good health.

The DNA of the CDR3 is TGTGCCAGCTCACCCCCGGGACTACCCTATGAACGGCAGTTCTTC. The encoded protein is CASSPPGLPYERQFF. The chain joins TRBV18 to TRBJ2-1, with TRBD2 matching 7 bases. CDR3 length: 15 amino acids. Germline assignment: CDR1 KGHSH and CDR2 LQKENI. V shed 3 bases, J shed 12 bases, and the junction held 14 bases outside the gene matches.

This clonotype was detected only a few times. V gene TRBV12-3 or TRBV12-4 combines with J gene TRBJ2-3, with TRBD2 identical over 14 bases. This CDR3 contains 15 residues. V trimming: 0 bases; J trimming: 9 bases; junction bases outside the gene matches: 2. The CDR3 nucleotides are TGTGCCAGCAGTTTAGCTGGGACTAGCGGGGGAACGCAGTATTTT. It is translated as CASSLAGTSGGTQYF.

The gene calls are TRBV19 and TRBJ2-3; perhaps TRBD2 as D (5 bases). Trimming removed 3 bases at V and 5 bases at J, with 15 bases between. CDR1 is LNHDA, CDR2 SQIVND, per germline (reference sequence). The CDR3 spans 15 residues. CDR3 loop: CASSIGVTNGDTQYF. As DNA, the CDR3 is TGTGCCAGTAGTATCGGGGTTACCAATGGAGATACGCAGTATTTT.

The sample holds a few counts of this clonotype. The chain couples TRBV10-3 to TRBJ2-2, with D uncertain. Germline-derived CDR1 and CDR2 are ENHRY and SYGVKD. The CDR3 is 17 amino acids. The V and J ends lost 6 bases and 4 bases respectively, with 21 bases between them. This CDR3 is CAISPLPTNLVTGELFF. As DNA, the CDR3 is TGTGCCATCAGCCCCCTCCCTACTAATCTTGTCACCGGGGAGCTGTTTTTT.

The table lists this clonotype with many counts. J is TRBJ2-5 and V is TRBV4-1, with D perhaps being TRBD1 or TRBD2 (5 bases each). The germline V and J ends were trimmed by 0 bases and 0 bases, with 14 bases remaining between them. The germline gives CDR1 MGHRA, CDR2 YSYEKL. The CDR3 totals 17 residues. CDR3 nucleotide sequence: TGCGCCAGCAGCCAAGAGTCCGGGACGGAGTACCAAGAGACCCAGTACTTC. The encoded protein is CASSQESGTEYQETQYF.

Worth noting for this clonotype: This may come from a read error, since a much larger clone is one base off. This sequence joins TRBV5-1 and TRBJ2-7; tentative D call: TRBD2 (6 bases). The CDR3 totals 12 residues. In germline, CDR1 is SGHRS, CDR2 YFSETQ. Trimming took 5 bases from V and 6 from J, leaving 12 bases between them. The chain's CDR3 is CASRNEEGEQYF. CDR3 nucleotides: TGCGCCAGCAGGAATGAGGAGGGCGAGCAGTACTTC.

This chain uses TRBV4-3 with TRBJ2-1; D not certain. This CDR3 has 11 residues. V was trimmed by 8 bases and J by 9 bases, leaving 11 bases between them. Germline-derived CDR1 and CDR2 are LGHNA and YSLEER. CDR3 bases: TGCGCCAGCGGCTCAATATCTGAGCAGTTCTTC. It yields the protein CASGSISEQFF.

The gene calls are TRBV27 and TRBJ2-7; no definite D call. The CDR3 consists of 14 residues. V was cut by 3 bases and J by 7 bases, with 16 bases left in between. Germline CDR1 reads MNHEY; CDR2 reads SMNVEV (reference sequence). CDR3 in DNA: TGTGCCAGCAGTTTCCAGAAGGCCCTTCGAGAGCAGTACTTC. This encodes CASSFQKALREQYF.

The CDR3 DNA reads TGTGCCAGCAGCGCCCCAGGGGCCTCTGGAAACACCATATATTTT. Protein sequence: CASSAPGASGNTIYF. V gene TRBV7-2 combines with J gene TRBJ1-3, with D maybe TRBD1 (6 bases). The germline gives CDR1 SGHTA, CDR2 FQGNSA. V was pared by 5 bases and J by 0 bases, with 11 bases between. This CDR3 has 15 residues.

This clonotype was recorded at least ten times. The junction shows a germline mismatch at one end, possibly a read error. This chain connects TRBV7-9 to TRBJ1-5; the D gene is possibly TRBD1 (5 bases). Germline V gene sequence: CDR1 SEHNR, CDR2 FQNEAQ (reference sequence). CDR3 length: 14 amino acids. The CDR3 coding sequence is TGCGCCAGCAGCTTGGGAGGGACGGATCAGCCCCAGCATTTT. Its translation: CASSLGGTDQPQHF.

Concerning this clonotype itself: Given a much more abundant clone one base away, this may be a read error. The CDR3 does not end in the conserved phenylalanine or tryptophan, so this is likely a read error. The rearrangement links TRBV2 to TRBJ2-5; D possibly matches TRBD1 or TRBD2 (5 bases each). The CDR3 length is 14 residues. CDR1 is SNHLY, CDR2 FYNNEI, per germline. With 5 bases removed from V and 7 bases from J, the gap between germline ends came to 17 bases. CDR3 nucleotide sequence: TGTGCCAGCAGTCCGGGGCCCTCCGCGGGGACCCAGTACTGC. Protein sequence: CASSPGPSAGTQYC.

CDR3 in amino acids: CASATDSASYGYTF. The CDR3 region has the DNA TGCGCCAGCGCGACCGACTCGGCCTCCTATGGCTACACCTTC. The chain employs TRBV5-1 and TRBJ1-2, with D unclear. This CDR3 comprises 14 residues. Deletions cut 7 bases from V and 4 bases from J, with 17 bases between. Germline V gene lookup returns CDR1 SGHRS and CDR2 YFSETQ.

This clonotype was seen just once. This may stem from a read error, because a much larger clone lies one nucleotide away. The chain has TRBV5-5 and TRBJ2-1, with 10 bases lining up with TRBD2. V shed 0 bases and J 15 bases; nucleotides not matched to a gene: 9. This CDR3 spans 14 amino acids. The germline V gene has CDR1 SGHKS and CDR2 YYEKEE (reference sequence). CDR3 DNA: TGTGCCAGCAGCTTGGGTCCTAGCGGGGGAGTACGGTTCTTC. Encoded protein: CASSLGPSGGVRFF.

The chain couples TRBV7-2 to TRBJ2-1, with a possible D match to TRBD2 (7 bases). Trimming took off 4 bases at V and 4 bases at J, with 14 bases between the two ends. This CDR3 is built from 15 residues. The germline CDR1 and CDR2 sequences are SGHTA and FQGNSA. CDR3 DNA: TGTGCCAGCAGCTCTCGAGGGAGGGGGTACAATGAGCAGTTCTTC. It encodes CASSSRGRGYNEQFF.

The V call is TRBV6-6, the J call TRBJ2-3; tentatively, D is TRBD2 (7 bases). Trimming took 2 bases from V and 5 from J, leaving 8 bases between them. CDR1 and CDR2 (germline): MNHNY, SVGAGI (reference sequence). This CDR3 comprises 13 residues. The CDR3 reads CASSYRGGDTQYF. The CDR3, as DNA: TGTGCCAGCAGTTACAGGGGGGGAGATACGCAGTATTTT.

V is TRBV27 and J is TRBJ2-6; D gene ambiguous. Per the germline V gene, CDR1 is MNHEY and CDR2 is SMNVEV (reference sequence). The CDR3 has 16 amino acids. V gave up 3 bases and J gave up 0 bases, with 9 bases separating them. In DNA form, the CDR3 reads TGTGCCAGCAGTTTCTCCCTGGTCTCTGGGGCCAACGTCCTGACTTTC. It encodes CASSFSLVSGANVLTF.

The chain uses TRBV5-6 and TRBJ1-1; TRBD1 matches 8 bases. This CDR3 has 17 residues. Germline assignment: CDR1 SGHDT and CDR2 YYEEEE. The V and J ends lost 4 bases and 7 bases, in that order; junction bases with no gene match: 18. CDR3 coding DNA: TGTGCCAGCAGCCCCGTAAGGGGGACAGGCTTGGAGAATGAAGCTTTCTTT. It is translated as CASSPVRGTGLENEAFF.

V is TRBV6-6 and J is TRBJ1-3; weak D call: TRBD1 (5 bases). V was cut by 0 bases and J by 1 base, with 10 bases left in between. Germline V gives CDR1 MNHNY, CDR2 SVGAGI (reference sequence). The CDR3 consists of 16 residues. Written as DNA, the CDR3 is TGTGCCAGCAGTTACTCGGTCGGGGGGTCTGGAAACACCATATATTTT. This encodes CASSYSVGGSGNTIYF.